The 12 T cell receptor beta chains below all came from one sample that was sequenced in a study of T cells after yellow fever vaccination. TCRdb re-called the 5' RACE reads with MiXCR, one entry per CDR3 protein. This table has about 320,000 distinct CDR3 sequences, around 4.5% appearing once. The source material was PBMCs, sampled 15 days after the yellow fever booster vaccination. These receptors were obtained from a man aged 18 to 35 who received the YFV17D yellow fever vaccine.

This clonotype was observed a few times. The chain links TRBV4-3 to TRBJ2-3, with a tentative D call TRBD2 (6 bases). The CDR3 is made up of 13 amino acids. The V gene's germline CDR1 is LGHNA and CDR2 YSLEER. V lost 8 bases and J 3 bases, leaving 12 bases between the germline ends. DNA of the CDR3: TGCGCCAGCGGGGCGGGGCCTACAGATACGCAGTATTTT. Translating it yields CASGAGPTDTQYF.

Ten or more counts support this clonotype. The chain uses TRBV5-6 and TRBJ2-3; TRBD2 matches 7 bases. CDR1 and CDR2 (germline): SGHDT, YYEEEE. V was pared by 4 bases and J by 1 base, with 6 bases of the junction left unmatched. The CDR3 is 15 residues long. This CDR3 is CASSPIAGRTDTQYF. The DNA for the CDR3 is TGTGCCAGCAGCCCGATAGCGGGCCGCACAGATACGCAGTATTTT.

This clonotype was observed many times. The chain has TRBV3-1 and TRBJ1-6, with D unresolved. Per germline, CDR1 LGHDT and CDR2 YNNKEL (reference sequence). The CDR3 has 16 amino acids. V lost 1 base and J lost 7, with 14 bases in between. In DNA form, the CDR3 reads TGTGCCAGCAGCCAAGTAGTAGTAGGCACAAATTCACCCCTCCACTTT. It is translated as CASSQVVVGTNSPLHF.

Ten or more counts support this clonotype. The gene calls are TRBV12-3 or TRBV12-4 and TRBJ2-2; 8 bases line up with TRBD1. V was clipped by 7 bases and J by 4 bases; unmatched bases: 8. The CDR3 covers 15 residues. The CDR3 nucleotides read TGTGCCAGCACCCGGACAGGGACTCGCACCGGGGAGCTGTTTTTT. Protein sequence: CASTRTGTRTGELFF.

This clonotype was counted ten times or more. This chain uses TRBV4-2 with TRBJ2-1; a possible D gene is TRBD1 (6 bases). The CDR3 is 14 amino acids. V was pared by 0 bases and J by 5 bases, with 8 bases between. CDR1 LGHNA and CDR2 YNFKEQ come from the germline V gene. CDR3 amino acids: CASSQEWTDNEQFF. CDR3 in DNA: TGTGCCAGCAGCCAAGAATGGACAGACAATGAGCAGTTCTTC.

In this sample, this clonotype turned up a few times. The genes are TRBV6-5 and TRBJ2-1; 7 bases agree with TRBD1. Germline CDR1 reads MNHEY; CDR2 reads SVGAGI. The CDR3 loop spans 15 amino acids. J lost 5 bases, V lost 8 bases, and 12 bases had no gene match. CDR3 sequence reads: CASVSLGQGDNEQFF. As DNA, the CDR3 is TGTGCCAGCGTTAGCCTTGGGCAGGGGGACAATGAGCAGTTCTTC.

This rearrangement joins TRBV7-9 to TRBJ2-2, with TRBD1 matching over 9 bases. The V and J ends lost 5 bases and 6 bases, in that order; junction bases with no gene match: 10. There are 16 residues in the CDR3. CDR1 and CDR2 (germline): SEHNR, FQNEAQ (reference sequence). CDR3 in amino acids: CASSTIRGQGSGELFF. CDR3 DNA: TGTGCCAGCAGCACCATCCGAGGACAGGGGTCCGGGGAGCTGTTTTTT.

This clonotype came up a few times. The V gene is TRBV5-6, the J gene TRBJ1-6; 12 positions match TRBD1. Germline V gene data show CDR1 as SGHDT and CDR2 as YYEEEE. The CDR3 runs 14 residues. With V trimmed by 4 bases and J by 9 bases, 2 bases remained unmatched. The CDR3 DNA reads TGTGCCAGCAGCGTGGGACAGGGGGCTTCACCCCTCCACTTT. As protein: CASSVGQGASPLHF.

J is TRBJ2-3 and V is TRBV24-1; 9 positions agree with TRBD2. The CDR3 runs 15 residues. Germline CDR1 KGHDR, CDR2 SFDVKD. The J segment lost 2 bases and the V segment lost 5 bases, leaving 4 bases of the junction unmatched. The CDR3 region has the DNA TGTGCCACCAGTGTGAGCGGGGGGCCCACAGATACGCAGTATTTT. Amino acids: CATSVSGGPTDTQYF.

The rearrangement links TRBV5-5 to TRBJ2-7; 8 bases are a match to TRBD1. The CDR3 totals 15 residues. Germline V gene lookup returns CDR1 SGHKS and CDR2 YYEKEE (reference sequence). V trimming: 4 bases; J trimming: 0 bases; junction bases outside the gene matches: 6. As DNA, the CDR3 is TGTGCCAGCAGCCCCCGGACAGGGAGCTCCTACGAGCAGTACGTC. Translated: CASSPRTGSSYEQYV.

This clonotype was recorded at least ten times. The V call is TRBV7-3, the J call TRBJ2-2; D is unresolved. The CDR3 runs to 13 residues. V was cut by 3 bases and J by 7 bases, with 9 bases left in between. Germline loops: CDR1 SGHTA, CDR2 FQGTGA. CDR3: CASSFYSVGELFF. The CDR3 coding sequence is TGTGCCAGCAGCTTTTACTCCGTCGGGGAGCTGTTTTTT. The full variable domain, completed using reference TRBV7-3 and TRBJ2-2, is GAGVSQTPSNKVTEKGKYVELRCDPISGHTALYWYRQSLGQGPEFLIYFQGTGAADDSGLPNDRFFAVRPEGSVSTLKIQRTERGDSAVYLCASSFYSVGELFFGEGSRLTVL.

In this sample, this clonotype turned up a few times. The chain links TRBV5-1 to TRBJ2-7, with D perhaps matching TRBD1 (7 bases). In germline, CDR1 is SGHRS, CDR2 YFSETQ. The CDR3 extends over 14 amino acids. V lost 4 bases to trimming and J lost 0 bases, with 11 bases between them. The CDR3 loop reads CASSRGTDSYEQYF. CDR3 sequence (DNA): TGCGCCAGCAGCCGCGGGACAGACTCCTACGAGCAGTACTTC.